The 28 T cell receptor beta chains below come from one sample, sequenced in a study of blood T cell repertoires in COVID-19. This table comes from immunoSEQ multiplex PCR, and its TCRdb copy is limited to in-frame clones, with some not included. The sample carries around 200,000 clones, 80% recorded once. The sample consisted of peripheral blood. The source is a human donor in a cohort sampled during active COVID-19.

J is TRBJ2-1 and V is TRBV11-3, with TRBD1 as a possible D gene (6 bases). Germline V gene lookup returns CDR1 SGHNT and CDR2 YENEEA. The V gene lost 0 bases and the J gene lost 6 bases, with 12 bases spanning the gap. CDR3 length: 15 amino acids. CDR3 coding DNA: TGTGCCAGCAGCTTAGAGTTCGACAGGCCCAATGAGCAGTTCTTC. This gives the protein CASSLEFDRPNEQFF.

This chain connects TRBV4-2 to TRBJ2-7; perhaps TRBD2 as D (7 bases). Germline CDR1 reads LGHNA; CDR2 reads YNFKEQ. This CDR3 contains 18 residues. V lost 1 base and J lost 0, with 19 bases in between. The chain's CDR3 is CASSQAEGGAYISYEQYF. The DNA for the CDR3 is TGTGCCAGCAGCCAAGCTGAGGGGGGGGCATATATCTCCTACGAGCAGTACTTC.

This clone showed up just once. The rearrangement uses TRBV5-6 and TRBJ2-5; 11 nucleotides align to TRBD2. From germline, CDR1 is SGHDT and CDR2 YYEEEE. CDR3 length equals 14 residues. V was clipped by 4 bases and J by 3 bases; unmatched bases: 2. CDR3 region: CASSPTSGKETQYF. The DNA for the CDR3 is TGTGCCAGCAGCCCGACTAGCGGGAAAGAGACCCAGTACTTC.

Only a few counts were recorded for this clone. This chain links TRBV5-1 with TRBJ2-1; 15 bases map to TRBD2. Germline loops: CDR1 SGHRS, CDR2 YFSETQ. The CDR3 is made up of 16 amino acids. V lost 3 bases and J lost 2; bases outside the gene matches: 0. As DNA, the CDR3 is TGCGCCAGCAGCTGGACTAGCGGGAGGGCCTACAATGAGCAGTTCTTC. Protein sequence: CASSWTSGRAYNEQFF.

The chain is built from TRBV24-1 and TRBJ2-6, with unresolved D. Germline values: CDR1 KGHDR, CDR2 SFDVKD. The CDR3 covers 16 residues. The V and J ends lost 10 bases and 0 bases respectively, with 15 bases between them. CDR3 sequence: CATSRPGASGANVLTF. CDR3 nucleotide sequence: TGTGCCACTTCGCGACCAGGCGCCTCTGGGGCCAACGTCCTGACTTTC.

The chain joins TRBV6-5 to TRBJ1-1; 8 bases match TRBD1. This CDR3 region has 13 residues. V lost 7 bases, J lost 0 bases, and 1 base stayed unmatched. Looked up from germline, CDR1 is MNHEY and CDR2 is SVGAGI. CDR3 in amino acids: CASTGGLNTEAFF. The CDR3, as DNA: TGTGCCAGCACAGGGGGCCTGAACACTGAAGCTTTCTTT.

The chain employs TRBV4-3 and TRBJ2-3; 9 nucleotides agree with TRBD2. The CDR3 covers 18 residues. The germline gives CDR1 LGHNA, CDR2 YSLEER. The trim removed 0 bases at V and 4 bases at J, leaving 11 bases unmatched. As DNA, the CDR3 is TGCGCCAGCAGCCAAGAATTTTGGCGGGAGGGCCGCGCAGATACGCAGTATTTT. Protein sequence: CASSQEFWREGRADTQYF.

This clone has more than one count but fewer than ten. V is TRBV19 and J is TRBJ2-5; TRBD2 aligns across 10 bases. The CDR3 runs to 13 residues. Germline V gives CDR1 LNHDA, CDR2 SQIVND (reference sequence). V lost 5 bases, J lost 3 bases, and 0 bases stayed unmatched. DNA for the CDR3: TGTGCCAGTAGTGGGACTAGCGAAGAGACCCAGTACTTC. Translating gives CASSGTSEETQYF.

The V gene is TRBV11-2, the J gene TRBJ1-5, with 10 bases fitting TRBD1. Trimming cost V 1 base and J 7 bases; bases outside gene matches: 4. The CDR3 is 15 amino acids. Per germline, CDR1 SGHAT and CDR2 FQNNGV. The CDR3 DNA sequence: TGTGCCAGCAGCTTAGGGGACAGGGGTTCGCAGCCCCAGCATTTT. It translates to CASSLGDRGSQPQHF.

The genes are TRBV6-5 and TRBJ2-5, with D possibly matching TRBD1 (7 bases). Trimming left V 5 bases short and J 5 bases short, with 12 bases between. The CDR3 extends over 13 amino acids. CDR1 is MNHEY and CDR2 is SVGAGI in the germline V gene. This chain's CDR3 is CASSQGGLETQYF. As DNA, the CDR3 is TGTGCCAGCAGTCAGGGGGGATTGGAGACCCAGTACTTC.

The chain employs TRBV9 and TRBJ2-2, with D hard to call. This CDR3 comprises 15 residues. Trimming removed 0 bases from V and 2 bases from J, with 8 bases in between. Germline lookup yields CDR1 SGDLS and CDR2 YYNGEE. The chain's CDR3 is CASSVGGTNTGELFF. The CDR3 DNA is TGTGCCAGCAGCGTAGGCGGTACAAACACCGGGGAGCTGTTTTTT.

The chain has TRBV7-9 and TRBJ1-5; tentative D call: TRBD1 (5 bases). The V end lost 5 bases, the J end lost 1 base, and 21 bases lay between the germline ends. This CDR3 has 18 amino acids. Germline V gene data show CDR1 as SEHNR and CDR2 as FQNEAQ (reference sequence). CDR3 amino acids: CASSTTGSGGWSNQPQHF. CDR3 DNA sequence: TGTGCCAGCAGCACTACGGGCTCGGGGGGTTGGAGCAATCAGCCCCAGCATTTT.

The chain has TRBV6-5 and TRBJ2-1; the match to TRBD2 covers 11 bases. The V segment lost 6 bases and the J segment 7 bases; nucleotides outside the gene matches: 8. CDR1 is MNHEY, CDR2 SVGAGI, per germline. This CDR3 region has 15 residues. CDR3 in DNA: TGTGCCAGCAGAGTAGCGGGAGGGCCTTCGAATGAGCAGTTCTTC. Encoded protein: CASRVAGGPSNEQFF.

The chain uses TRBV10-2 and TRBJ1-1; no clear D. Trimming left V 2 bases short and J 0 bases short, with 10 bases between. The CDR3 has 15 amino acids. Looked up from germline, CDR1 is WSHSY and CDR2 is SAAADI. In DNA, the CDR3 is TGCGCCAGCAGTGAGACGCACCAGATGAACACTGAAGCTTTCTTT. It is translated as CASSETHQMNTEAFF.

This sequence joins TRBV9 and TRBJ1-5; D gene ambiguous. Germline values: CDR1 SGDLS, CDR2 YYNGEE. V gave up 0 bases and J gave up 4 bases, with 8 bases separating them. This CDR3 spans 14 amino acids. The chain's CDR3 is CASSVGDTNQPQHF. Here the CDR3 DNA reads TGTGCCAGCAGCGTAGGAGACACTAATCAGCCCCAGCATTTT.

The CDR3 here is CASSPGTSIETQYF. The CDR3 nucleotides are TGTGCCAGCAGCCCAGGGACTAGCATTGAGACCCAGTACTTC. This chain joins TRBV11-2 and TRBJ2-5; 9 bases align to TRBD2. This CDR3 contains 14 residues. V dropped 5 bases and J dropped 5; count of bases not matched to a gene: 6. Germline-derived CDR1 and CDR2 are SGHAT and FQNNGV. Full variable domain (remainder filled in from reference TRBV11-2 and TRBJ2-5): EAGVAQSPRYKIIEKRQSVAFWCNPISGHATLYWYQQILGQGPKLLIQFQNNGVVDDSQLPKDRFSAERLKGVDSTLKIQPAKLEDSAVYLCASSPGTSIETQYFGPGTRLLVL.

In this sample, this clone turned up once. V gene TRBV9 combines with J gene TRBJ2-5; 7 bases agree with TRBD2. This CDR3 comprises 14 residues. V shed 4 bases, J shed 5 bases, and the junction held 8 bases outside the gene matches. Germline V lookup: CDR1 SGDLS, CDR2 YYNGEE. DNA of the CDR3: TGTGCCAGCAGCTTTGGACTAGTGGAGGAGACCCAGTACTTC. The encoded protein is CASSFGLVEETQYF.

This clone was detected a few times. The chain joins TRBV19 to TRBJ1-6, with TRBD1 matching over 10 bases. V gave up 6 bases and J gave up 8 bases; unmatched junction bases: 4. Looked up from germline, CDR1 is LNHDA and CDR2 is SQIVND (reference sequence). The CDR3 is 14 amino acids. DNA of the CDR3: TGTGCCAGTAGGCCGGGACAGGGGTATTCACCCCTCCACTTT. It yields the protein CASRPGQGYSPLHF.

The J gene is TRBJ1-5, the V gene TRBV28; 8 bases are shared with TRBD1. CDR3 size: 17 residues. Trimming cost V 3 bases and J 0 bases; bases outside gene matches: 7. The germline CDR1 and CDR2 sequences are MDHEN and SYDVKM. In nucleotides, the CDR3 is TGTGCCAGCAGTTTTGGGACAGGCTTCGTTAGCAATCAGCCCCAGCATTTT. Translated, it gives CASSFGTGFVSNQPQHF.

The DNA of the CDR3 is TGTGCCAGCAGCTTATCATCCGAAGCTTTCTTT. This codes for CASSLSSEAFF. The chain is built from TRBV5-8 and TRBJ1-1; D is unclear. CDR1 is SGHTS, CDR2 YDEGEE, per germline. Trimming cost V 2 bases and J 8 bases, with 7 bases left between them. This CDR3 contains 11 residues.

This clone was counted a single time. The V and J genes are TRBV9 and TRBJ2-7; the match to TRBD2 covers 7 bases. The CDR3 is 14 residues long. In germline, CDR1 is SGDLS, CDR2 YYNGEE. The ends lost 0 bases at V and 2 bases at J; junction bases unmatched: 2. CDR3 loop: CASSVASGTYEQYF. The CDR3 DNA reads TGTGCCAGCAGCGTAGCAAGCGGGACCTACGAGCAGTACTTC.

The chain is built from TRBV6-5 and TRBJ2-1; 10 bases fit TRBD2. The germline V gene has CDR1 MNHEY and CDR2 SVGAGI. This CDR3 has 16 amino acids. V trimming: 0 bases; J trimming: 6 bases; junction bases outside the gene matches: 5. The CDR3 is CASSYSASGRGNEQFF. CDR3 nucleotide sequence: TGTGCCAGCAGTTACTCCGCTAGCGGGAGAGGCAATGAGCAGTTCTTC.

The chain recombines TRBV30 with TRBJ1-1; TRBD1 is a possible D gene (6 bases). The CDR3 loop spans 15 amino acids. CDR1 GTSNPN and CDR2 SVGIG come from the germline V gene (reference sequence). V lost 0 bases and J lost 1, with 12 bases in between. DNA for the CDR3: TGTGCCTGGAGTGTACCAGGGGTCGGGAACACTGAAGCTTTCTTT. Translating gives CAWSVPGVGNTEAFF. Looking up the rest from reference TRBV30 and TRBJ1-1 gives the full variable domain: SQTIHQWPATLVQPVGSPLSLECTVEGTSNPNLYWYRQAAGRGLQLLFYSVGIGQISSEVPQNLSASRPQDRQFILSSKKLLLSDSGFYLCAWSVPGVGNTEAFFGQGTRLTVV.

The CDR3 reads CASSYGGTNLNEQYF. The CDR3 DNA sequence: TGTGCCAGCAGTTACGGCGGGACTAACCTTAACGAGCAGTACTTC. This sequence joins TRBV6-5 and TRBJ2-7; 7 positions agree with TRBD2. V shed 2 bases and J 5 bases; nucleotides not matched to a gene: 9. CDR3 length: 15 amino acids. Germline CDR1 MNHEY, CDR2 SVGAGI.

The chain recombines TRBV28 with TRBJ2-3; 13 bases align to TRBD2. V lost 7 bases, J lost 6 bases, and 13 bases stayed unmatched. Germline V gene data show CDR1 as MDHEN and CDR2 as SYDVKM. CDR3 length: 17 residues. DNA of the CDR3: TGTGCCAGCACCCCTCGACTAGCGGGAGGACGGTGGGATACGCAGTATTTT. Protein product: CASTPRLAGGRWDTQYF.

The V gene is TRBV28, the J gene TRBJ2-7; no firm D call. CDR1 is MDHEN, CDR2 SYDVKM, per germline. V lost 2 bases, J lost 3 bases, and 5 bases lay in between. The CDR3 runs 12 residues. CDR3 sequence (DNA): TGTGCCAGCAGTTTACAGAACTACGAGCAGTACTTC. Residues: CASSLQNYEQYF.

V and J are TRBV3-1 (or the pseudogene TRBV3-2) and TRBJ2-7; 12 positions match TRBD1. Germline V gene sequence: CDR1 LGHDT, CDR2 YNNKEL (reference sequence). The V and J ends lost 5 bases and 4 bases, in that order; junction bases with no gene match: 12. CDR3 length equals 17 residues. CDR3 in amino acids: CASSTGTGGVAEYEQYF. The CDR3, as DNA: TGTGCCAGCAGCACGGGGACAGGGGGCGTAGCCGAATACGAGCAGTACTTC.

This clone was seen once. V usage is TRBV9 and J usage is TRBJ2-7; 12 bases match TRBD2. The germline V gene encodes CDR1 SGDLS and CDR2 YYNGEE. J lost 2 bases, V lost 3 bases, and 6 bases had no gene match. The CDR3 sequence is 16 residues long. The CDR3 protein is CASSAGTSGSAYEQYF. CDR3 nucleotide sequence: TGTGCCAGCAGCGCTGGGACTAGCGGGTCCGCCTACGAGCAGTACTTC.